This T cell receptor beta chain was found in a study of blood T cell repertoires in COVID-19. Repertoires were generated with immunoSEQ multiplex PCR, while TCRdb's copy carries only in-frame clones and drops some. This table holds 140,000 or so clones, approximately 87% found once. The CDR3 is 14 amino acids. Deletions cut 1 base from V and 3 bases from J, with 6 bases between. Germline lookup yields CDR1 SGHTA and CDR2 FQGTGA. Sample: peripheral blood. This sequence originates from a woman in her forties or fifties with active or convalescent COVID-19. This sequence joins TRBV7-3 and TRBJ2-2, with D perhaps TRBD2 (6 bases). The CDR3: CASSLSGDTGELFF. The CDR3 region has the DNA TGTGCCAGCAGCTTAAGCGGGGACACCGGGGAGCTGTTTTTT.